Sequencing of this T cell receptor (beta chain) was carried out in a study of OX40 agonist ivuxolimab in advanced cancers. About the study: As their treatment, patients were administered ivuxolimab, an agonistic anti-OX40 (CD134) antibody.

With autoimmune disease history or systemic immunosuppression, patients were excluded. Trimming stripped 7 bases from V and 2 bases from J, with 12 bases between. The CDR3 runs 14 residues. Germline assignment: CDR1 MNHNY and CDR2 SVGAGI (reference sequence). TCRdb's copy holds only in-frame clones and misses some; the assay was immunoSEQ multiplex PCR. Seen here are more than 55,000 clones, 90% to 95% observed once, and the top ten hold 13%. General observations from the study: Circulating CD4+ and CD8+ T cells showed clonal expansion by week 6 at 0.1 to 3.0 mg/kg. Normalized T-cell clonal expansion was also low in a subset of nonresponders.

About this clone itself: Its antigen is undetermined.

This chain connects TRBV6-6 to TRBJ2-4, with a weak D call TRBD1 (6 bases). This sample comprised CD4+ or CD8+ T cells sorted from blood, obtained in a trial of the OX40 agonist ivuxolimab. This receptor was taken from an adult with an advanced solid tumor such as melanoma, head and neck, liver or kidney cancer. For the CDR3, the DNA is TGTGCCAGCATCGACGGACAGCCCAAAAACATTCAGTACTTC. Its translation is CASIDGQPKNIQYF.